Each of the 10 T cell receptor beta chains below was sequenced from the same sample in a study of OX40 agonist ivuxolimab in advanced cancers. TCRdb's table, derived via immunoSEQ multiplex PCR, lists solely in-frame clones and lacks some. There are 30,000 or so clones in the sample; 79% occur only once, and roughly 15% lies in the top ten. The source was CD4+ or CD8+ T cells sorted from blood, collected in a trial of the OX40 agonist ivuxolimab. Receptors were obtained from an adult with an advanced solid tumor such as melanoma, head and neck, liver or kidney cancer.

V is TRBV12-5 and J is TRBJ2-3; D is unclear. Per the germline V gene, CDR1 is LGHNT and CDR2 is FRNRAP. This CDR3 has 12 residues. V dropped 6 bases and J dropped 6 bases, with 10 bases sitting between them. CDR3: CASGQKGDTQYF. Written as DNA, the CDR3 is TGTGCTAGTGGCCAGAAAGGGGATACGCAGTATTTT.

The chain recombines TRBV5-1 with TRBJ1-2, with 10 bases that match TRBD1. The V segment lost 0 bases and the J segment 0 bases; nucleotides outside the gene matches: 5. Germline V gene data show CDR1 as SGHRS and CDR2 as YFSETQ. The CDR3 length is 17 residues. The CDR3 is CASSLEGQGISNYGYTF. The CDR3, as DNA: TGCGCCAGCAGCTTGGAGGGACAGGGGATATCTAACTATGGCTACACCTTC.

Turning to this clone: The sample carries other DNA sequences with the same CDR3. The J gene is TRBJ2-7, the V gene TRBV28; D gene uncertain. Germline CDR1 and CDR2: MDHEN and SYDVKM. This CDR3 has 16 residues. The V gene lost 4 bases and the J gene lost 3 bases, with 19 bases spanning the gap. CDR3: CASSSPSPFGYYEQYF. The CDR3 DNA sequence: TGTGCCAGCAGTTCCCCCTCCCCCTTCGGTTACTACGAGCAGTACTTC.

The CDR3, as DNA: TGTGCCAGCAGTCTAGGACAGTACTCTGGGGCCAACGTCCTGACTTTC. This encodes CASSLGQYSGANVLTF. This chain links TRBV28 with TRBJ2-6, with TRBD1 as a possible D gene (6 bases). V lost 5 bases, J lost 0 bases, and 11 bases lay in between. The CDR3 runs to 16 residues. Germline-derived CDR1 and CDR2 are MDHEN and SYDVKM. Drawing the rest from reference TRBV28 and TRBJ2-6, the complete variable domain is DVKVTQSSRYLVKRTGEKVFLECVQDMDHENMFWYRQDPGLGLRLIYFSYDVKMKEKGDIPEGYSVSREKKERFSLILESASTNQTSMYLCASSLGQYSGANVLTFGAGSRLTVL.

This clone was seen only once. V is TRBV10-2 and J is TRBJ2-1; 10 bases align to TRBD2. V gave up 7 bases and J gave up 3 bases; unmatched junction bases: 12. There are 17 residues in the CDR3. Germline V gene lookup returns CDR1 WSHSY and CDR2 SAAADI. The CDR3, as DNA: TGCGCCAGCAAGTCTAGCGGGGGATTTGCCTTCTACAATGAGCAGTTCTTC. This gives the protein CASKSSGGFAFYNEQFF.

The V call is TRBV27, the J call TRBJ2-3; D call uncertain. Trimming stripped 5 bases from V and 2 bases from J, with 8 bases between. This CDR3 region has 13 residues. Germline CDR1 and CDR2: MNHEY and SMNVEV (reference sequence). CDR3 in DNA: TGTGCCAGCAGTCCGGCGAACACAGATACGCAGTATTTT. Translation gives CASSPANTDTQYF.

The gene calls are TRBV5-6 and TRBJ2-6; D is uncertain. The V gene's germline CDR1 is SGHDT and CDR2 YYEEEE. The CDR3 contains 15 residues. The ends were cut back, 1 base at V and 1 base at J, with 6 bases in the middle. The CDR3 sequence: CASSLMQSGANVLTF. The CDR3 DNA sequence: TGTGCCAGCAGCTTGATGCAGTCTGGGGCCAACGTCCTGACTTTC.

The chain employs TRBV11-1 and TRBJ2-7; unclear D gene. Germline CDR1 SGHAT, CDR2 FQDESV (reference sequence). Trimming removed 5 bases from V and 3 bases from J, with 17 bases in between. CDR3 length equals 15 residues. The CDR3 DNA follows: TGTGCCAGCAGCCTAAAGAGTCTGGGCGTCTACGAGCAGTACTTC. It translates to CASSLKSLGVYEQYF.

The chain carries TRBV5-1 and TRBJ1-3; no definite D call. Per the germline V gene, CDR1 is SGHRS and CDR2 is YFSETQ. Trimming left V 4 bases short and J 0 bases short, with 11 bases between. This CDR3 spans 15 amino acids. The DNA for the CDR3 is TGCGCCAGCAGCGAGGACGTCTTCTCTGGAAACACCATATATTTT. It translates to CASSEDVFSGNTIYF.

The chain combines TRBV5-6 with TRBJ1-2; 8 bases line up with TRBD1. V was clipped by 1 base and J by 4 bases; unmatched bases: 6. CDR1 and CDR2 from the germline V gene are SGHDT and YYEEEE. The CDR3 sequence is 15 residues long. The CDR3 here is CASSLQGAIVYGYTF. CDR3 sequence (DNA): TGTGCCAGCAGCTTGCAGGGGGCTATTGTCTATGGCTACACCTTC.